This T cell receptor (beta chain) was sequenced in a study of cytomegalovirus exposure and HLA in healthy donors. Vbeta (60) and Jbeta (13) primers were used in the PCR. How the authors handled the data: In a later analysis, around 10 million of about 80 million unique beta chains occurred in at least two donors. Clones were read by immunoSEQ multiplex PCR, and TCRdb kept only the in-frame ones, dropping some. V, J and clone size are those of that table, while D and trimming were read from the DNA. The profile shows roughly 150,000 clones, about 70% of them singletons. This clone was recorded only once. The target antigen is unknown. Notes on the study in general: The study designated some 180 TCR beta chains cytomegalovirus-associated. Being productive about 90% or about 30% of the time was typical of most TCR beta V segments in an earlier analysis. Donors were assumed by presence/absence analyses to have roughly uniform sequencing depth.

Input material: PBMCs. This sequence originates from a male donor in good health and CMV-seronegative.

CDR3 sequence reads: CASSQERGLGEQYF. CDR3 in DNA: TGTGCCAGCAGCCAGGAAAGGGGGCTGGGCGAGCAGTACTTC. The chain uses TRBV11-3 and TRBJ2-7, with 7 nucleotides matching TRBD1. V dropped 5 bases and J dropped 6; count of bases not matched to a gene: 10. Germline CDR1 reads SGHNT; CDR2 reads YENEEA. This CDR3 region has 14 residues. Combining the CDR3 with reference TRBV11-3 and TRBJ2-7 gives the whole variable domain EAGVVQSPRYKIIEKKQPVAFWCNPISGHNTLYWYLQNLGQGPELLIRYENEEAVDDSQLPKDRFSAERLKGVDSTLKIQPAELGDSAVYLCASSQERGLGEQYFGPGTRLTVT.